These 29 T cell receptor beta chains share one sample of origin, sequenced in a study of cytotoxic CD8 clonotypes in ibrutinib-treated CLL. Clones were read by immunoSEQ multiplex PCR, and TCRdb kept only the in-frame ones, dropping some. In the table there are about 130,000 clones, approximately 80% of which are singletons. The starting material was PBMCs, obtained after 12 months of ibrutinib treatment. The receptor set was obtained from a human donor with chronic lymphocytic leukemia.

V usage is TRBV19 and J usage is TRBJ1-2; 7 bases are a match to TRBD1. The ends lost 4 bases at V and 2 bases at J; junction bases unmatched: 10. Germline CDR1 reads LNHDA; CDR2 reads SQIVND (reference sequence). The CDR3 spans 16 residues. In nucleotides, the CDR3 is TGTGCCAGTAGTACAAAATCCGGGACAGTAAACTATGGCTACACCTTC. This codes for CASSTKSGTVNYGYTF.

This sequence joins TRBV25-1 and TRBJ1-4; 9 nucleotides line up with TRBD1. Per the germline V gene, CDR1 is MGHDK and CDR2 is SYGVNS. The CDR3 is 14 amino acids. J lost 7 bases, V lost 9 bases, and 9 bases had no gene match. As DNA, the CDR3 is TGTGCCAGTACGCCGGGACAGGGTCGTGAAAAACTGTTTTTT. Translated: CASTPGQGREKLFF. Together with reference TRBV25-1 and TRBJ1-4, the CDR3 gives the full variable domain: EADIYQTPRYLVIGTGKKITLECSQTMGHDKMYWYQQDPGMELHLIHYSYGVNSTEKGDLSSESTVSRIRTEHFPLTLESARPSHTSQYLCASTPGQGREKLFFGSGTQLSVL.

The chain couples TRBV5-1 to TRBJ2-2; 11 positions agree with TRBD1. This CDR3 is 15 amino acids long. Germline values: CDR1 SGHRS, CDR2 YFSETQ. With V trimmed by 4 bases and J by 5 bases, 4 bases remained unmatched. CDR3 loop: CASSPGTGGTGELFF. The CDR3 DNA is TGCGCCAGCAGCCCGGGGACAGGGGGAACCGGGGAGCTGTTTTTT.

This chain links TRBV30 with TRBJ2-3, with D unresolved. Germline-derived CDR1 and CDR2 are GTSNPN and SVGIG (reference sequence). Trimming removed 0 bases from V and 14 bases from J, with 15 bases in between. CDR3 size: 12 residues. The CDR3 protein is CAWSVGPLGPYF. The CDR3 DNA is TGTGCCTGGAGTGTAGGGCCCCTCGGTCCGTATTTT.

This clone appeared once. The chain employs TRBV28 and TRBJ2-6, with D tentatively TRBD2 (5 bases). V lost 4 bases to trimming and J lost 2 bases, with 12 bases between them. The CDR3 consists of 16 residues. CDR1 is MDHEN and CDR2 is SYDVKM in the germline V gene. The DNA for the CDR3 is TGTGCCAGCAGTTCCCCCGGGGTAGCTGGGGCCAACGTCCTGACTTTC. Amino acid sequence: CASSSPGVAGANVLTF.

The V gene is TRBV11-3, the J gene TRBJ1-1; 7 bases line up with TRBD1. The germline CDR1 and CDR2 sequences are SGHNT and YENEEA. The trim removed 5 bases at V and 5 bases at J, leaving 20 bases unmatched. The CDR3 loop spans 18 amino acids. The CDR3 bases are TGTGCCAGCAGCCCGCTTAGGGTTGACAGGGTGCAGGTTACTGAAGCTTTCTTT. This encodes CASSPLRVDRVQVTEAFF.

The CDR3 DNA reads TGTGCCACCAGCATGGGTGTTCTCTACGAGCAGTACTTC. It is translated as CATSMGVLYEQYF. The V gene is TRBV15, the J gene TRBJ2-7; D remains ambiguous. Trimming removed 4 bases from V and 3 bases from J, with 10 bases in between. From germline, CDR1 is LNHNV and CDR2 YYDKDF (reference sequence). The length of the CDR3 is 13 residues.

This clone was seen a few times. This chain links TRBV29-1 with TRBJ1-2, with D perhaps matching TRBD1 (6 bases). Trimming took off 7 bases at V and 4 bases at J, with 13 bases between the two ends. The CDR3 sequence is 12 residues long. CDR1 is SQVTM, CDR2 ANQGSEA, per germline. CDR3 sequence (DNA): TGCAGCGACACCGCAGGGGTCTATGGCTACACCTTC. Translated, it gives CSDTAGVYGYTF. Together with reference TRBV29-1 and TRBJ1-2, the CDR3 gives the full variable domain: SAVISQKPSRDICQRGTSLTIQCQVDSQVTMMFWYRQQPGQSLTLIATANQGSEATYESGFVIDKFPISRPNLTFSTLTVSNMSPEDSSIYLCSDTAGVYGYTFGSGTRLTVV.

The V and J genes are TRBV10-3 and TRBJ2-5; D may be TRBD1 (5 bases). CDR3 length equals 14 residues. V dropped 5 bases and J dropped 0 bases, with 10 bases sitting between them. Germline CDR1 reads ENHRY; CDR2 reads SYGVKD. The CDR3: CAISTDSNQETQYF. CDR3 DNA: TGTGCCATCAGTACAGACAGTAACCAAGAGACCCAGTACTTC.

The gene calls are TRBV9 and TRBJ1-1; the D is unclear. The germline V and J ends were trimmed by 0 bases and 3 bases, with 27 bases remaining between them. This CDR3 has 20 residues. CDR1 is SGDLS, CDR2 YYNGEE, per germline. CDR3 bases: TGTGCCAGCAGCGTAGTCTGGGATAAACCGCTGAAGACTAGGGACACTGAAGCTTTCTTT. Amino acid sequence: CASSVVWDKPLKTRDTEAFF.

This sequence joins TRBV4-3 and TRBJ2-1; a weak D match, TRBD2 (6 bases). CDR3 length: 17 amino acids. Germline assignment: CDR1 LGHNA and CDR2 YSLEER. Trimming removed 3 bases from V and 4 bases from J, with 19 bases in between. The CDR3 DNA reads TGCGCCAGCAGCCAGGTCAGCACGCGGAGGGTGTACAATGAGCAGTTCTTC. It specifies CASSQVSTRRVYNEQFF.

CDR3 loop: CASSPRTRGRSTDTQYF. Here the CDR3 DNA reads TGCGCCAGCAGCCCGAGAACGCGGGGGAGGAGCACAGATACGCAGTATTTT. The chain couples TRBV4-3 to TRBJ2-3, with TRBD2 matching over 7 bases. The CDR3 length is 17 residues. Germline V gene sequence: CDR1 LGHNA, CDR2 YSLEER. The V gene end was trimmed by 4 bases and the J gene end by 0 bases; junction bases not matched to a gene: 10.

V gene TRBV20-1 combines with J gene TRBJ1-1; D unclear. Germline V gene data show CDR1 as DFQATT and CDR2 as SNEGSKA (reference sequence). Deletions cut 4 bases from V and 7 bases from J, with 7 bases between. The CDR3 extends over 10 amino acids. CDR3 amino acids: CSAMDREAFF. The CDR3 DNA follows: TGCAGTGCTATGGACCGTGAAGCTTTCTTT.

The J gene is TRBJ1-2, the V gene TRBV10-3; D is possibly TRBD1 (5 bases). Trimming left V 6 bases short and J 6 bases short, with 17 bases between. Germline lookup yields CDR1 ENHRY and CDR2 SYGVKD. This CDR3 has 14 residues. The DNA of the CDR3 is TGTGCCATCAGGGGGGACGCCGAAGTCCATGGCTACACCTTC. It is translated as CAIRGDAEVHGYTF.

CDR3 in amino acids: CASRIGGAYNEQFF. The CDR3 DNA reads TGTGCCAGCAGGATAGGAGGGGCCTACAATGAGCAGTTCTTC. The chain uses TRBV19 and TRBJ2-1, with D possibly being TRBD2 (6 bases). Looked up from germline, CDR1 is LNHDA and CDR2 is SQIVND (reference sequence). The germline V and J ends were trimmed by 9 bases and 2 bases, with 14 bases remaining between them. The CDR3 extends over 14 amino acids.

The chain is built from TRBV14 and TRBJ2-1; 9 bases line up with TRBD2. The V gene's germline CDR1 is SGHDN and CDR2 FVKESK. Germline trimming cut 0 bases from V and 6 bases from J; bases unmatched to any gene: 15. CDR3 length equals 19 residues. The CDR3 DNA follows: TGTGCCAGCAGCCAAGATCTAAGGGCGGGAGGGTATAAAAGCAATGAGCAGTTCTTC. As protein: CASSQDLRAGGYKSNEQFF.

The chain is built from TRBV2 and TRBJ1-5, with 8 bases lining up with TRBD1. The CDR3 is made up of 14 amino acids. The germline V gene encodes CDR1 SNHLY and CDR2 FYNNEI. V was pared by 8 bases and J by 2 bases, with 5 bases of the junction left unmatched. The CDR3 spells CASQGALRNQPQHF. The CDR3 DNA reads TGTGCCAGCCAGGGGGCGCTTCGCAATCAGCCCCAGCATTTT.

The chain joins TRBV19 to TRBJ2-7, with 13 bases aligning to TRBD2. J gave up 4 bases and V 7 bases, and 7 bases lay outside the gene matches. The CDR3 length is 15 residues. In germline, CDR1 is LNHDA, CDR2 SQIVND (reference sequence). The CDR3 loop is CASTLGLAGAYEQYF. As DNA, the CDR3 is TGTGCCAGTACCTTAGGACTAGCGGGAGCGTACGAGCAGTACTTC.

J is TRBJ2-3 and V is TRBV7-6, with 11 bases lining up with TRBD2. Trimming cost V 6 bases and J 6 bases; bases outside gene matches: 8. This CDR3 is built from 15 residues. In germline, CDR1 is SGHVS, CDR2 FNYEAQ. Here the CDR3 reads CASRQLAGVTDTQYF. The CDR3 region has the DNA TGTGCCAGCAGGCAACTAGCGGGAGTCACGGATACGCAGTATTTT.

The CDR3 is CASSLTRVEEQYF. Here the CDR3 DNA reads TGTGCCAGCAGTCTTACACGGGTTGAGGAGCAGTACTTC. The rearrangement links TRBV27 to TRBJ2-7; no reliable D call. CDR1 is MNHEY, CDR2 SMNVEV, per germline (reference sequence). V dropped 5 bases and J dropped 7 bases, with 15 bases sitting between them. CDR3 length: 13 amino acids.

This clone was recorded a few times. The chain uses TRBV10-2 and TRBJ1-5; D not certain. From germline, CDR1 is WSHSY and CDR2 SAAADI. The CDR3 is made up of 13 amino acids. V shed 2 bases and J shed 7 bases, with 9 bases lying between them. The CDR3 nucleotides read TGCGCCAGCAGTGAGCAATCAGGCCAGCCCCAGCATTTT. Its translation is CASSEQSGQPQHF.

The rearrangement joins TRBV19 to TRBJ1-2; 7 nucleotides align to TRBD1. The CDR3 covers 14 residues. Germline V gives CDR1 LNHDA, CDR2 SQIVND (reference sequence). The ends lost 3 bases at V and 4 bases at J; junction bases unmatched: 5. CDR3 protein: CASSIETGFYGYTF. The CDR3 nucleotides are TGTGCCAGTAGTATCGAGACAGGGTTCTATGGCTACACCTTC.

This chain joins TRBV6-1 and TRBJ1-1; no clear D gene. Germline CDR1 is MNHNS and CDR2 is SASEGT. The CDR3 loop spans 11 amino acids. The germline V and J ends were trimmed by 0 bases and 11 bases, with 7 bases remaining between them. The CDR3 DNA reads TGTGCCAGCAGTGAAGCGGGCACCGCTTTCTTT. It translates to CASSEAGTAFF.

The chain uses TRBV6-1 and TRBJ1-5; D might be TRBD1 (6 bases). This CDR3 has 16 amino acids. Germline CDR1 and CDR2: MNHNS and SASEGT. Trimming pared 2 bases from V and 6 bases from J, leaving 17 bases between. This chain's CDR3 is CASSEMRGMWAQPQHF. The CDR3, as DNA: TGTGCCAGCAGTGAAATGAGGGGGATGTGGGCTCAGCCCCAGCATTTT.

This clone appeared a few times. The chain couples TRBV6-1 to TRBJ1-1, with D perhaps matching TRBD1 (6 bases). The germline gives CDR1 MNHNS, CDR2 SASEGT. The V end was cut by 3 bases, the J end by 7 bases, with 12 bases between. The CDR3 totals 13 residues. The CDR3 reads CASSEALQGEAFF. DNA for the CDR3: TGTGCCAGCAGTGAGGCCCTACAGGGTGAAGCTTTCTTT.

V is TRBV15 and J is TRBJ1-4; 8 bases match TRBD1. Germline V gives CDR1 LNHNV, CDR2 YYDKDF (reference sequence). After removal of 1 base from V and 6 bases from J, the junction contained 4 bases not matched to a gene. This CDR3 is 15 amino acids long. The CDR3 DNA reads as TGTGCCACCAGCAGAGCTACAGGGGGAGATGAAAAACTGTTTTTT. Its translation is CATSRATGGDEKLFF. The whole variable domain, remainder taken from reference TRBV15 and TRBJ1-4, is DAMVIQNPRYQVTQFGKPVTLSCSQTLNHNVMYWYQQKSSQAPKLLFHYYDKDFNNEADTPDNFQSRRPNTSFCFLDIRSPGLGDTAMYLCATSRATGGDEKLFFGSGTQLSVL.

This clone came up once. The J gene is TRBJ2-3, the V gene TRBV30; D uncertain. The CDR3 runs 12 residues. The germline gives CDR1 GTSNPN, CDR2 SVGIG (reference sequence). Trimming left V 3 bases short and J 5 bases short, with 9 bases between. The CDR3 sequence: CAWRPRRDTQYF. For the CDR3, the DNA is TGTGCCTGGAGACCCAGGAGAGATACGCAGTATTTT. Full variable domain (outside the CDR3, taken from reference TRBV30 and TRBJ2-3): SQTIHQWPATLVQPVGSPLSLECTVEGTSNPNLYWYRQAAGRGLQLLFYSVGIGQISSEVPQNLSASRPQDRQFILSSKKLLLSDSGFYLCAWRPRRDTQYFGPGTRLTVL.

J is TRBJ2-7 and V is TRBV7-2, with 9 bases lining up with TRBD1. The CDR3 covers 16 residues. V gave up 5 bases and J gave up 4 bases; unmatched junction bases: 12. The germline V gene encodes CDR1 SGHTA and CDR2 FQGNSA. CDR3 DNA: TGTGCCAGCAGCCGACCCGGGACAGGGATTGGTTACGAGCAGTACTTC. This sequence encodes CASSRPGTGIGYEQYF.

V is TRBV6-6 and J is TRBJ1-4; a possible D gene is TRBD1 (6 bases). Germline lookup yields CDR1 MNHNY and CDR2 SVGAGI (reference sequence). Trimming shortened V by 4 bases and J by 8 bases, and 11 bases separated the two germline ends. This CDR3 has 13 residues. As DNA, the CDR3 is TGTGCCAGCAGTTGGGGGGCACAGGAAAAACTGTTTTTT. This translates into CASSWGAQEKLFF.